This T cell receptor beta chain originates from a study of CD8 T cells in Susac syndrome. Between the trimmed V and J ends, which lost 0 bases and 8 bases, there was a span of 10 bases. This CDR3 contains 12 residues. Germline CDR1 reads DFQATT; CDR2 reads SNEGSKA (reference sequence). Random hexamers were used to reverse transcribe the RNA input (about 0.5 to 1 ug). TCRdb ran MiXCR on the immunoSEQ multiplex PCR reads and lists one entry per CDR3 protein. Seen here are approximately 160,000 distinct CDR3 sequences, roughly 92% observed once, and the top ten hold over 0.08%. This clonotype was sampled from a human donor with multiple sclerosis. This rearrangement joins TRBV20-1 to TRBJ1-2, with TRBD1 as a possible D gene (6 bases). Sequenced: CD4+ T cells from PBMCs. The CDR3 loop is CSARDGTQGYTF. CDR3 nucleotides: TGCAGTGCTAGAGACGGGACACAAGGCTACACCTTC.